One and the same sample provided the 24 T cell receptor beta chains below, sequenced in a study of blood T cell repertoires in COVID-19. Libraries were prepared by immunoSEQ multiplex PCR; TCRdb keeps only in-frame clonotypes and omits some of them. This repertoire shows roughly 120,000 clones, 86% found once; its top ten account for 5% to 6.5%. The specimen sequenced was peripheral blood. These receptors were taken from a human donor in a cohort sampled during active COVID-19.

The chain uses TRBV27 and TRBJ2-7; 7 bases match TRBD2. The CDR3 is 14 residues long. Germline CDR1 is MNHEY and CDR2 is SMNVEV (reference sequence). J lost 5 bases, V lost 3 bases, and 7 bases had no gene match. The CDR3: CASSLGGDAHEQYF. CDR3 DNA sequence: TGTGCCAGCAGTTTGGGAGGGGATGCCCACGAGCAGTACTTC.

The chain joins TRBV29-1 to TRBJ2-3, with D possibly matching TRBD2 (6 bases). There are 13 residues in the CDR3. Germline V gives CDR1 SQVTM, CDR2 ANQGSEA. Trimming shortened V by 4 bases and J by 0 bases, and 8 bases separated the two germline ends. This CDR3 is CSVGRESTDTQYF. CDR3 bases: TGCAGCGTTGGACGGGAGAGCACAGATACGCAGTATTTT.

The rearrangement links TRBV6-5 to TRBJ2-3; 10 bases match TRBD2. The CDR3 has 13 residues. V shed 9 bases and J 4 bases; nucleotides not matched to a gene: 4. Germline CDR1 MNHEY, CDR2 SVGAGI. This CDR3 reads CASLAGGADTQYF. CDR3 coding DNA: TGTGCCAGTTTAGCGGGAGGTGCAGATACGCAGTATTTT.

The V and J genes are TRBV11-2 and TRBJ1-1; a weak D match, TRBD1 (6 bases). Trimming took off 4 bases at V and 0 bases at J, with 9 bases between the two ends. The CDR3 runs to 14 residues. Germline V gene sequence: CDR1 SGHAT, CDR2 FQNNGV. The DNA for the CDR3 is TGTGCCAGCAGCTCGGGGACACTGAACACTGAAGCTTTCTTT. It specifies CASSSGTLNTEAFF.

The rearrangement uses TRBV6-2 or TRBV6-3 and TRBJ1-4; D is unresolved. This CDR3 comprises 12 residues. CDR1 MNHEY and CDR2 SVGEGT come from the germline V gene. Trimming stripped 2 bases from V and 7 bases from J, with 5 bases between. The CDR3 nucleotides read TGTGCCAGCAGTTACGGGAGTGAAAAACTGTTTTTT. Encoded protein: CASSYGSEKLFF.

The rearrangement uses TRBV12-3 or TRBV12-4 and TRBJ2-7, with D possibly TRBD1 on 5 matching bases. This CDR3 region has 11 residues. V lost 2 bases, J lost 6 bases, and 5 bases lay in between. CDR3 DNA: TGTGCCAGCAGTTTAAGGGGCGAGCAGTACTTC. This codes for CASSLRGEQYF.

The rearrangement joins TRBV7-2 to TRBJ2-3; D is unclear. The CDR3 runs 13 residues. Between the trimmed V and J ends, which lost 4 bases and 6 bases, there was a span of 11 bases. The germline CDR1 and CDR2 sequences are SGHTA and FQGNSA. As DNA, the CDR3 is TGTGCCAGCAGCTCAAACAAGGAGGATACGCAGTATTTT. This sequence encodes CASSSNKEDTQYF.

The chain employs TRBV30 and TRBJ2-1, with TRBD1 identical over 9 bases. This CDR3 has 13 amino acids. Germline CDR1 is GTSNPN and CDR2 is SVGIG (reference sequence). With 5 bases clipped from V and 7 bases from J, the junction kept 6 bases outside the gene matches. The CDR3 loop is CAWGAGQGNEQFF. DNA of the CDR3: TGTGCCTGGGGGGCGGGACAGGGAAATGAGCAGTTCTTC.

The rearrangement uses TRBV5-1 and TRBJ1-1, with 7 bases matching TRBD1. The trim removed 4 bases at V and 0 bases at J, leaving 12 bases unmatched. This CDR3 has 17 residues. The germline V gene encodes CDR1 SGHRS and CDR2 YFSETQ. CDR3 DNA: TGCGCCAGCAGCCACACGACAGGGAAGGCCATGAACACTGAAGCTTTCTTT. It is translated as CASSHTTGKAMNTEAFF. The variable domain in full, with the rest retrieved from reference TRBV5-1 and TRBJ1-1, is KAGVTQTPRYLIKTRGQQVTLSCSPISGHRSVSWYQQTPGQGLQFLFEYFSETQRNKGNFPGRFSGRQFSNSRSEMNVSTLELGDSALYLCASSHTTGKAMNTEAFFGQGTRLTVV.

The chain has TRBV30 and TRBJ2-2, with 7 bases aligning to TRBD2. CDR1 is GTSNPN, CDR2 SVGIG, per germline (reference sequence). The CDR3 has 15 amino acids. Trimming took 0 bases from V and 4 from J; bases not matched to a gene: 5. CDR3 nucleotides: TGTGCCTGGAGTGTACTCGGCGGGAGCACCGGGGAGCTGTTTTTT. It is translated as CAWSVLGGSTGELFF. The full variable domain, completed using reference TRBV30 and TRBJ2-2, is SQTIHQWPATLVQPVGSPLSLECTVEGTSNPNLYWYRQAAGRGLQLLFYSVGIGQISSEVPQNLSASRPQDRQFILSSKKLLLSDSGFYLCAWSVLGGSTGELFFGEGSRLTVL.

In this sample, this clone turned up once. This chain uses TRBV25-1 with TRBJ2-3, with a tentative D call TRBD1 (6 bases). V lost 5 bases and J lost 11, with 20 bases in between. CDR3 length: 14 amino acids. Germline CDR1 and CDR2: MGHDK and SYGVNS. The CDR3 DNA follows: TGTGCCAGCAGTCGACAGGAGGTCCTCGGAGGGCAGTATTTT. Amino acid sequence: CASSRQEVLGGQYF.

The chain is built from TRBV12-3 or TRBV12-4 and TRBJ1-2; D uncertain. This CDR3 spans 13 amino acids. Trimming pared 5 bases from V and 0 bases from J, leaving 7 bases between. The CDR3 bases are TGTGCCAGCAGTACGACTCCTAACTATGGCTACACCTTC. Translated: CASSTTPNYGYTF.

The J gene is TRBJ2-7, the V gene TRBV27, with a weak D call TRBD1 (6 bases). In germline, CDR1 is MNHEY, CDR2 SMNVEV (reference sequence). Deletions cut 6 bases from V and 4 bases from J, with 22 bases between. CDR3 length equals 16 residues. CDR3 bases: TGTGCCAGCAGCCTTACAGGGAGCCCTAGGGTTTACGAGCAGTACTTC. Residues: CASSLTGSPRVYEQYF.

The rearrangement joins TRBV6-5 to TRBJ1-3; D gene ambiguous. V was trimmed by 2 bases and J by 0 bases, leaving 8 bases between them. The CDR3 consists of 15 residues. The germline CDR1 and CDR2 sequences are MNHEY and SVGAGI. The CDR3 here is CASSYLPVSGNTIYF. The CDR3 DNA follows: TGTGCCAGCAGTTACCTTCCAGTCTCTGGAAACACCATATATTTT.

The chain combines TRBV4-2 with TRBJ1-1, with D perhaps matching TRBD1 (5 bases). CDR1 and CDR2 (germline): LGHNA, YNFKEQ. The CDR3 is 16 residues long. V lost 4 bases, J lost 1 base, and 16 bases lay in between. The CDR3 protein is CASSRLTGHPNTEAFF. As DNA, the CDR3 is TGTGCCAGCAGCCGATTAACCGGACACCCGAACACTGAAGCTTTCTTT.

CDR3 nucleotide sequence: TGTGCCAGCAGCGTGGGGCAGGGACTGCAAAGCTCCTACGAGCAGTACTTC. It translates to CASSVGQGLQSSYEQYF. The chain recombines TRBV5-5 with TRBJ2-7; tentatively, D is TRBD2 (6 bases). This CDR3 spans 17 amino acids. Trimming removed 4 bases from V and 0 bases from J, with 20 bases in between. CDR1 SGHKS and CDR2 YYEKEE come from the germline V gene (reference sequence).

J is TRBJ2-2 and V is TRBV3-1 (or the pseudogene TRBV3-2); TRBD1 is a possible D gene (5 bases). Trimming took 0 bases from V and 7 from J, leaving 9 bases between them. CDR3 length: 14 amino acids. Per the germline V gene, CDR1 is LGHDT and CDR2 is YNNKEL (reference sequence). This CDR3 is CASSQDQGIGELFF. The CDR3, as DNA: TGTGCCAGCAGCCAAGATCAGGGAATCGGGGAGCTGTTTTTT.

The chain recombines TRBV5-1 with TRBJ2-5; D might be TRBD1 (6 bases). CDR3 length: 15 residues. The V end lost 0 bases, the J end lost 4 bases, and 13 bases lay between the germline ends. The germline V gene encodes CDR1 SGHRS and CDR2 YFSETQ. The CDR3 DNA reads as TGCGCCAGCAGCTTGGTAGGGGGTTCGGGAGAGACCCAGTACTTC. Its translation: CASSLVGGSGETQYF.

CDR3 in amino acids: CASSQDFGAGYSPLHF. Written as DNA, the CDR3 is TGTGCCAGCAGCCAAGATTTCGGTGCCGGTTATTCACCCCTCCACTTT. V is TRBV14 and J is TRBJ1-6; unclear D gene. Trimming pared 0 bases from V and 8 bases from J, leaving 14 bases between. The CDR3 sequence is 16 residues long. Per germline, CDR1 SGHDN and CDR2 FVKESK.

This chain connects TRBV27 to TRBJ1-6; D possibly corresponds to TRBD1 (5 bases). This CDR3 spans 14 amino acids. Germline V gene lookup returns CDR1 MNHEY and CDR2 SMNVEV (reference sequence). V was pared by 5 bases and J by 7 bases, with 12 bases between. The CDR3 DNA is TGTGCCAGCAGTCCCGCAGGGTGGAATTCACCCCTCCACTTT. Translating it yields CASSPAGWNSPLHF.

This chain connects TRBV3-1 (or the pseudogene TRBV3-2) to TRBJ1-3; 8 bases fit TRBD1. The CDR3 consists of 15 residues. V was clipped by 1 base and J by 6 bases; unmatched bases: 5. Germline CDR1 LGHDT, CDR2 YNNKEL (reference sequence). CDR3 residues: CASSQGPQGANTIYF. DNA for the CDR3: TGTGCCAGCAGCCAAGGACCGCAGGGGGCAAACACCATATATTTT.

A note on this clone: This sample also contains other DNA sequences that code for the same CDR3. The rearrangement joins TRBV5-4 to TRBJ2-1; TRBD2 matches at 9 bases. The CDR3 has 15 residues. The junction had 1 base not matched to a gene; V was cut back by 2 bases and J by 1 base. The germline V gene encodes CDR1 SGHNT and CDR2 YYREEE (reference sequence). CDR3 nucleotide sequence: TGTGCCAGCAGCTTCGCGGGAGGGTCCTACAATGAGCAGTTCTTC. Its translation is CASSFAGGSYNEQFF. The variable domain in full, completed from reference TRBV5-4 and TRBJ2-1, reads ETGVTQSPTHLIKTRGQQVTLRCSSQSGHNTVSWYQQALGQGPQFIFQYYREEENGRGNFPPRFSGLQFPNYSSELNVNALELDDSALYLCASSFAGGSYNEQFFGPGTRLTVL.

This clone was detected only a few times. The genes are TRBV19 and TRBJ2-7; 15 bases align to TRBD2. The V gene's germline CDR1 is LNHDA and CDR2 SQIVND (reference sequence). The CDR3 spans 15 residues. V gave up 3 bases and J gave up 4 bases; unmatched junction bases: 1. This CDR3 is CASSIGLAGGYEQYF. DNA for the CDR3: TGTGCCAGTAGTATTGGACTAGCGGGAGGGTACGAGCAGTACTTC.

CDR3 region: CSASGSEGYTGELFF. The CDR3 DNA follows: TGCAGTGCGAGTGGCTCGGAGGGGTACACCGGGGAGCTGTTTTTT. This rearrangement joins TRBV20-1 to TRBJ2-2; tentatively, D is TRBD2 (6 bases). The CDR3 spans 15 residues. Germline assignment: CDR1 DFQATT and CDR2 SNEGSKA (reference sequence). Deletions cut 6 bases from V and 3 bases from J, with 17 bases between.